The 27 T cell receptor beta chains presented below share a single source sample, sequenced in a study of blood T cells in healthy people across ages. A second about 6 to 12 cycle PCR used barcoded and J-beta primers. TCRdb recomputed calls from the 5' RACE reads with MiXCR, one row per CDR3 protein. The repertoire holds hundreds of thousands of distinct CDR3 sequences, with approximately 52% as singletons. The sequenced material came from blood. These receptors were collected from a woman over 75 in good health.

V is TRBV6-2 or TRBV6-3 and J is TRBJ2-1, with 13 bases fitting TRBD2. Germline V lookup: CDR1 MNHEY, CDR2 SVGEGT. This CDR3 has 15 residues. The J segment lost 5 bases and the V segment lost 6 bases, leaving 4 bases of the junction unmatched. The CDR3 sequence: CASRRTSGSDNEQFF. The CDR3 nucleotides are TGTGCCAGCAGACGGACTAGCGGGAGCGACAATGAGCAGTTCTTC.

As for this clonotype: The junction differs from germline at one of its ends, possibly a read error. The chain combines TRBV5-1 with TRBJ2-6, with D maybe TRBD1 (6 bases). The CDR3 runs to 15 residues. CDR1 and CDR2 (germline): SGHRS, YFSETQ. In DNA, the CDR3 is TGCACCAGCAGCCCCACAGGGACTGGGGCCAACGTCCTGACTTTC. The encoded protein is CTSSPTGTGANVLTF.

This clonotype was picked up a small number of times. This chain joins TRBV30 and TRBJ1-6; a possible D gene is TRBD1 (6 bases). Germline V lookup: CDR1 GTSNPN, CDR2 SVGIG (reference sequence). Between the trimmed V and J ends, which lost 4 bases and 10 bases, there was a span of 14 bases. The CDR3 has 13 amino acids. CDR3 nucleotide sequence: TGTGCCTGGAATGAGGGGGGACGGTCACCCCTCCACTTT. Amino acid sequence: CAWNEGGRSPLHF.

This clonotype appeared many times. This rearrangement joins TRBV7-9 to TRBJ2-3, with D maybe TRBD1 (5 bases). Per the germline V gene, CDR1 is SEHNR and CDR2 is FQNEAQ (reference sequence). Trimming removed 3 bases from V and 10 bases from J, with 8 bases in between. The CDR3 extends over 11 amino acids. In nucleotides, the CDR3 is TGTGCCAGCAGCTTGGACACGGCGCAGTATTTT. This gives the protein CASSLDTAQYF.

As regards this clonotype: This could be a read error, since a much larger clone is one nucleotide away. The chain combines TRBV12-3 or TRBV12-4 with TRBJ1-1, with D possibly being TRBD1 (5 bases). This CDR3 is 15 amino acids long. Between the trimmed V and J ends, which lost 3 bases and 7 bases, there was a span of 18 bases. CDR3 sequence (DNA): TGTGCCAGCAGTTTTTTCGACCGGGACGGGGTTGAAGCTTTCTTT. Protein product: CASSFFDRDGVEAFF.

This clonotype occurred many times. The rearrangement links TRBV7-9 to TRBJ2-1; TRBD2 matches 8 bases. Germline trimming cut 5 bases from V and 4 bases from J; bases unmatched to any gene: 10. The V gene's germline CDR1 is SEHNR and CDR2 FQNEAQ (reference sequence). The CDR3 has 16 residues. The CDR3 spells CASSKLAGMWYNEQFF. The CDR3 DNA follows: TGTGCCAGCAGCAAATTAGCGGGAATGTGGTACAATGAGCAGTTCTTC.

Remarks on this clonotype: This may come from a read error, since a much larger clone is one base off. For the CDR3, the DNA is TGTGCCAGCAGTCCTCCGGGACAGTTCTACGAGCAGTACTTC. Encoded protein: CASSPPGQFYEQYF. The V call is TRBV12-3 or TRBV12-4, the J call TRBJ2-5, with 7 positions matching TRBD1. The DNA end is a closer match to TRBJ2-7, so the J assignment may be wrong. This CDR3 is 14 amino acids long.

Only a few counts were recorded for this clonotype. Since a much larger clone is just one base distant, this may be a read error. The gene calls are TRBV11-2 and TRBJ2-1; the match to TRBD2 covers 8 bases. The trim removed 1 base at V and 13 bases at J, leaving 12 bases unmatched. The V gene's germline CDR1 is SGHAT and CDR2 FQNNGV. The CDR3 spans 15 residues. CDR3 sequence reads: CASSLVAGPYNAQFF. Here the CDR3 DNA reads TGTGCCAGCAGCTTAGTAGCGGGGCCCTACAACGCACAGTTCTTC.

In regard to this clonotype: This may be a read error, as it is one base from a much larger clone. This chain links TRBV12-3 or TRBV12-4 with TRBJ2-3; the D call may be TRBD1 or TRBD2 (5 bases each). The CDR3 covers 16 residues. CDR3 loop: CASSLTVLGEGDMQYF. CDR3 DNA: TGTGCCAGCAGTTTGACAGTATTGGGGGAAGGAGATATGCAGTATTTT.

This chain links TRBV7-2 with TRBJ2-1; D may be TRBD1 (6 bases). Germline V gene sequence: CDR1 SGHTA, CDR2 FQGNSA. Trimming cost V 5 bases and J 0 bases, with 14 bases left between them. The CDR3 contains 16 residues. CDR3 in DNA: TGTGCCAGCAGCCCAACGGGACAAAGCTCCTACAATGAGCAGTTCTTC. Amino acid sequence: CASSPTGQSSYNEQFF.

The table lists this clonotype with a few counts. V and J are TRBV30 and TRBJ2-7; 9 bases line up with TRBD2. Germline V gene data show CDR1 as GTSNPN and CDR2 as SVGIG (reference sequence). CDR3 length equals 15 residues. Trimming at V came to 1 base and at J to 7 bases, leaving 11 bases not matched to a gene. The CDR3 bases are TGTGCCTGGAGTGGAAATAGCGGGGGTTACAATGAGCAGTACTTC. It is translated as CAWSGNSGGYNEQYF.

This rearrangement joins TRBV12-5 to TRBJ2-2; D perhaps matches TRBD2 (6 bases). CDR1 is LGHNT, CDR2 FRNRAP, per germline. Deletions cut 5 bases from V and 1 base from J, with 8 bases between. The CDR3 has 14 amino acids. The CDR3 DNA is TGTGCTAGTGGTGTGGGACTGAACACCGGGGAGCTGTTTTTT. Its protein is CASGVGLNTGELFF. The full variable domain, rest sourced from reference TRBV12-5 and TRBJ2-2, is DARVTQTPRHKVTEMGQEVTMRCQPILGHNTVFWYRQTMMQGLELLAYFRNRAPLDDSGMPKDRFSAEMPDATLATLKIQPSEPRDSAVYFCASGVGLNTGELFFGEGSRLTVL.

This clonotype was observed a single time. A much bigger clone sits one base away, suggesting this may be a read error. V is TRBV6-6 and J is TRBJ2-2, with a tentative D call TRBD2 (6 bases). The germline gives CDR1 MNHNY, CDR2 SVGAGI (reference sequence). The CDR3 is made up of 15 amino acids. The CDR3 reads CTSSYPSGGTGELFF. The CDR3 DNA is TGTACCAGCAGTTATCCTTCCGGGGGCACCGGGGAGCTGTTTTTT.

This chain uses TRBV6-2 or TRBV6-3 with TRBJ2-3, with D uncertain. Germline V gives CDR1 MNHEY, CDR2 SVGEGT. The CDR3 spans 13 residues. Trimming cost V 0 bases and J 5 bases, with 6 bases left between them. CDR3 sequence (DNA): TGTGCCAGCAGTTACTCCCCATTAGATACGCAGTATTTT. This codes for CASSYSPLDTQYF.

V and J are TRBV12-3 or TRBV12-4 and TRBJ1-1; D gene unclear. With 4 bases removed from V and 0 bases from J, the gap between germline ends came to 9 bases. This CDR3 spans 14 amino acids. The CDR3 nucleotides are TGTGCCAGCAGTTCCTCTGATATGAACACTGAAGCTTTCTTT. This translates into CASSSSDMNTEAFF.

As concerns this clonotype: A much larger clone lies a single base off, so this may be a read error. J is TRBJ1-2 and V is TRBV2; D uncertain. In germline, CDR1 is SNHLY, CDR2 FYNNEI. Trimming shortened V by 6 bases and J by 6 bases, and 14 bases separated the two germline ends. This CDR3 is 13 amino acids long. CDR3 nucleotides: TGTGCCAGCAGAGCACAGATACCACATGGCTACACCTTC. The encoded protein is CASRAQIPHGYTF. Drawing the rest from reference TRBV2 and TRBJ1-2, the complete variable domain is EPEVTQTPSHQVTQMGQEVILRCVPISNHLYFYWYRQILGQKVEFLVSFYNNEISEKSEIFDDQFSVERPDGSNFTLKIRSTKLEDSAMYFCASRAQIPHGYTFGSGTRLTVV.

This chain links TRBV4-3 with TRBJ1-4, with 7 bases identical to TRBD1. Germline CDR1 and CDR2: LGHNA and YSLEER. V shed 5 bases and J 4 bases; nucleotides not matched to a gene: 7. The CDR3 loop spans 15 amino acids. The CDR3 DNA is TGCGCCAGCAGCTCGGGGGGACAGCTTAATGAAAAACTGTTTTTT. Its protein product is CASSSGGQLNEKLFF.

The chain uses TRBV12-3 or TRBV12-4 and TRBJ1-1; 10 bases align to TRBD1. The CDR3 consists of 16 residues. Trimming took 6 bases from V and 4 from J; bases not matched to a gene: 11. The CDR3 region has the DNA TGTGCCAGCAGGCTAGGGACAGGGGCTTTGAGCACTGAAGCTTTCTTT. Translated, it gives CASRLGTGALSTEAFF.

The CDR3 protein is CASSLAGFADTQYF. For the CDR3, the DNA is TGTGCCAGCAGCTTAGCAGGGTTTGCAGATACGCAGTATTTT. The J gene is TRBJ2-3, the V gene TRBV7-8; no clear D gene. The V end lost 0 bases, the J end lost 4 bases, and 8 bases lay between the germline ends. The CDR3 has 14 amino acids. The germline CDR1 and CDR2 sequences are SGHVS and FQNEAQ.

To note about this clonotype: Germline is not matched at one junction end, which may reflect a read error. The gene calls are TRBV12-3 or TRBV12-4 and TRBJ2-2; D is possibly TRBD2 (5 bases). This CDR3 is 16 amino acids long. CDR3 in DNA: TGTGCCAGCAGCCGCTCTGGTGACGCGAACACCGGGGAACTGTTTTTT. Amino acid sequence: CASSRSGDANTGELFF.

The rearrangement joins TRBV5-1 to TRBJ2-3; D perhaps matches TRBD1 (5 bases). Trimming removed 4 bases from V and 2 bases from J, with 23 bases in between. The CDR3 extends over 18 amino acids. Germline V gene data show CDR1 as SGHRS and CDR2 as YFSETQ. This chain's CDR3 is CASSAHPTAMKSTDTQYF. The CDR3, as DNA: TGCGCCAGCAGCGCCCACCCGACAGCCATGAAGTCCACAGATACGCAGTATTTT.

Only a few counts were recorded for this clonotype. The chain combines TRBV27 with TRBJ1-6; unclear D gene. Trimming took off 6 bases at V and 0 bases at J, with 15 bases between the two ends. Germline lookup yields CDR1 MNHEY and CDR2 SMNVEV (reference sequence). This CDR3 region has 17 residues. CDR3 sequence reads: CASRSPGRSSYNSPLHF. The CDR3 DNA reads TGTGCCAGCAGATCGCCCGGGAGAAGCTCCTATAATTCACCCCTCCACTTT.

This chain connects TRBV5-3 to TRBJ2-3; the D call may be TRBD1 or TRBD2 (5 bases each). TRBV5-3 is known as an ORF, though its function is uncertain. V was pared by 3 bases and J by 0 bases, with 20 bases between. The CDR3 has 18 amino acids. The CDR3 DNA reads as TGTGCCAGAAGCTCAACGCCCGCAGGGAGCCGGAGCACAGATACGCAGTATTTT. Its translation is CARSSTPAGSRSTDTQYF.

The chain combines TRBV11-2 with TRBJ2-3; 12 bases match TRBD2. Germline CDR1 SGHAT, CDR2 FQNNGV. V trimming: 5 bases; J trimming: 7 bases; junction bases outside the gene matches: 10. The length of the CDR3 is 16 residues. CDR3 sequence reads: CASSPTSGGLANTQYF. The CDR3 DNA follows: TGTGCCAGCAGCCCGACTAGCGGGGGACTCGCGAATACGCAGTATTTT.

This clonotype was seen many times. The V gene is TRBV20-1, the J gene TRBJ2-1; a weak D match, TRBD2 (6 bases). There are 15 residues in the CDR3. Germline CDR1 reads DFQATT; CDR2 reads SNEGSKA (reference sequence). The V end was cut by 1 base, the J end by 4 bases, with 14 bases between. CDR3 protein: CSARGDGSGYNEQFF. For the CDR3, the DNA is TGCAGTGCTAGAGGGGACGGGAGTGGGTACAATGAGCAGTTCTTC.

The chain combines TRBV18 with TRBJ2-7; TRBD2 aligns across 9 bases. This CDR3 spans 16 amino acids. In germline, CDR1 is KGHSH, CDR2 LQKENI. The V segment lost 3 bases and the J segment 0 bases; nucleotides outside the gene matches: 6. The CDR3 protein is CASSPSSGAVSYEQYF. The CDR3 bases are TGTGCCAGCTCACCGTCTAGCGGGGCCGTCTCCTACGAGCAGTACTTC.

This clonotype occurred once. This chain joins TRBV25-1 and TRBJ2-3, with TRBD2 identical over 8 bases. J lost 2 bases, V lost 3 bases, and 13 bases had no gene match. CDR1 MGHDK and CDR2 SYGVNS come from the germline V gene. The length of the CDR3 is 18 residues. The CDR3: CASSEWPSRGASTDTQYF. Here the CDR3 DNA reads TGTGCCAGCAGTGAGTGGCCCTCGCGGGGGGCCTCCACAGATACGCAGTATTTT.